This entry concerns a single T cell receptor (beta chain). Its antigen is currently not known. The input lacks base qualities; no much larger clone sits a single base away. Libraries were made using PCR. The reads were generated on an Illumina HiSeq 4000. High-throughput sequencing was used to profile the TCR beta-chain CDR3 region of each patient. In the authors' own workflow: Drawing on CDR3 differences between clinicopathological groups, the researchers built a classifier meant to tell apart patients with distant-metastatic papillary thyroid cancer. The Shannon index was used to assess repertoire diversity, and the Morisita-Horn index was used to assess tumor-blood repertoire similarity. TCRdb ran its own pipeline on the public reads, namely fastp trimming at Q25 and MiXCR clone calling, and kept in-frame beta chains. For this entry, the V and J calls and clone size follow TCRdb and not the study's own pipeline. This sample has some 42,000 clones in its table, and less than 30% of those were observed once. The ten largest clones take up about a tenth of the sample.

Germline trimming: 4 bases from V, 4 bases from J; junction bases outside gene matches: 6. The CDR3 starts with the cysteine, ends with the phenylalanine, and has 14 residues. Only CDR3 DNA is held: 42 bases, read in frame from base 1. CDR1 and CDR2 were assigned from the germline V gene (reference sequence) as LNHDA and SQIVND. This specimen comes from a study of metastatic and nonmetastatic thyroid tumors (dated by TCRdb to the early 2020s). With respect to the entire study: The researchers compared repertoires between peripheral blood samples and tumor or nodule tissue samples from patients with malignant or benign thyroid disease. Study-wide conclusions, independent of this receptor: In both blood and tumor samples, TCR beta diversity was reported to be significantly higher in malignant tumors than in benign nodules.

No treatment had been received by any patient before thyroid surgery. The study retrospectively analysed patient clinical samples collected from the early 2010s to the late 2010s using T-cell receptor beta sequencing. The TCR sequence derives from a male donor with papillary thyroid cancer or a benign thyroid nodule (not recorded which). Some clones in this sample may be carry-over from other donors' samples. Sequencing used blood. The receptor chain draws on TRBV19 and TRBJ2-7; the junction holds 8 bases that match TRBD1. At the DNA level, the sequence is TGTGCCAGTAGTAAGGCAGGGGGCGGATACGAGCAGTACTTC. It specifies CASSKAGGGYEQYF. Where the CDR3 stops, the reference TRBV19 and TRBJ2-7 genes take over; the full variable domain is DGGITQSPKYLFRKEGQNVTLSCEQNLNHDAMYWYRQDPGQGLRLIYYSQIVNDFQKGDIAEGYSVSREKKESFPLTVTSAQKNPTAFYLCASSKAGGGYEQYFGPGTRLTVT.